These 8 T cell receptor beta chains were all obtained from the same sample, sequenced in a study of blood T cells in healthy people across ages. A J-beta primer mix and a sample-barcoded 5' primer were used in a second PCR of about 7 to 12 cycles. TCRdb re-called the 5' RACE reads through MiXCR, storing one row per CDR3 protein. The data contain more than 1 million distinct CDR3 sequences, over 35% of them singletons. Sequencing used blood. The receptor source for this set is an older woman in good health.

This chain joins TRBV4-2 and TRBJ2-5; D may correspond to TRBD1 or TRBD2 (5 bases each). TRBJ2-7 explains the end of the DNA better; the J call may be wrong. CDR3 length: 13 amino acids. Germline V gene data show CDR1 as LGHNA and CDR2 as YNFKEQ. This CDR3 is CASSQEEGFEQYF. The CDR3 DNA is TGTGCCAGCAGCCAAGAAGAGGGGTTCGAGCAGTACTTC.

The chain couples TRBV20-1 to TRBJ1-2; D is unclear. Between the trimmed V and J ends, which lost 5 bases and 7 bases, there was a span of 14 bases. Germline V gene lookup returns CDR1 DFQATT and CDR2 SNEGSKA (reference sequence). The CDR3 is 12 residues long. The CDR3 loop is CSAPREGGGYTF. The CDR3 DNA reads TGCAGTGCTCCGAGGGAGGGAGGTGGCTACACCTTC.

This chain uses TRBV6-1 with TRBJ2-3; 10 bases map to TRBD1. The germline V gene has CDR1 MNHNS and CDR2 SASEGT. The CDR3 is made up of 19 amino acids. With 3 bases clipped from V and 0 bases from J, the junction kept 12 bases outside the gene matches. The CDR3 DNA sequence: TGTGCCAGCAGTGAGGTGGGGGACAGGGGCCACGTGAGCACAGATACGCAGTATTTT. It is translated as CASSEVGDRGHVSTDTQYF.

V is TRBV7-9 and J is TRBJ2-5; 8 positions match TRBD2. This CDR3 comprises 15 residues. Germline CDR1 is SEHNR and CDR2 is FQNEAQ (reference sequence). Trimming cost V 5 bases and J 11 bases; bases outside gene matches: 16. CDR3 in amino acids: CASSARKRGYNEQYF. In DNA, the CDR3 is TGTGCCAGCAGCGCCAGGAAGCGGGGGTACAATGAGCAGTACTTC.

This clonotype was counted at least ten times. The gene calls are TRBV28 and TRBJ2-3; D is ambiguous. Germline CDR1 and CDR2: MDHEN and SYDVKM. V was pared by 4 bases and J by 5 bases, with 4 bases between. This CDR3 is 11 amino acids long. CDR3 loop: CASSSIDTQYF. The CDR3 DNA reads TGTGCCAGCAGTTCTATAGATACGCAGTATTTT.

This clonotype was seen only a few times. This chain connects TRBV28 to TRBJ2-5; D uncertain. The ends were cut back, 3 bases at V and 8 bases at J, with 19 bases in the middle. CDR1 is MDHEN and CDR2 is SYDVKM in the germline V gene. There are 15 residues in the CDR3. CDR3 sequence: CASSFWDIDQGTQYF. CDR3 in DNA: TGTGCCAGCAGTTTCTGGGATATTGACCAAGGAACCCAGTACTTC.

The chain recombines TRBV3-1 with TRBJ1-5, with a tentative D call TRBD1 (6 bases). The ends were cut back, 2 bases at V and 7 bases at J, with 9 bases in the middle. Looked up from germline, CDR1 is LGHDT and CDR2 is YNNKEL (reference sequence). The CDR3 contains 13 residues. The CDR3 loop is CASSQQGFQPQHF. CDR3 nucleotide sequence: TGTGCCAGCAGCCAACAGGGGTTCCAGCCCCAGCATTTT. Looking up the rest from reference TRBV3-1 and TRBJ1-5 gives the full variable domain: DTAVSQTPKYLVTQMGNDKSIKCEQNLGHDTMYWYKQDSKKFLKIMFSYNNKELIINETVPNRFSPKSPDKAHLNLHINSLELGDSAVYFCASSQQGFQPQHFGDGTRLSIL.

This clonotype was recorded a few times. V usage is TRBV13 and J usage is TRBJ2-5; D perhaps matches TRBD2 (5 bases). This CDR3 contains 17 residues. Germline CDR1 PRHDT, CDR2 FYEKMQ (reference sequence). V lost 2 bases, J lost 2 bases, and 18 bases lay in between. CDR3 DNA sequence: TGTGCCAGCAGCTTAACCCCGCATCCGAGCGGACAAGAGACCCAGTACTTC. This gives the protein CASSLTPHPSGQETQYF.